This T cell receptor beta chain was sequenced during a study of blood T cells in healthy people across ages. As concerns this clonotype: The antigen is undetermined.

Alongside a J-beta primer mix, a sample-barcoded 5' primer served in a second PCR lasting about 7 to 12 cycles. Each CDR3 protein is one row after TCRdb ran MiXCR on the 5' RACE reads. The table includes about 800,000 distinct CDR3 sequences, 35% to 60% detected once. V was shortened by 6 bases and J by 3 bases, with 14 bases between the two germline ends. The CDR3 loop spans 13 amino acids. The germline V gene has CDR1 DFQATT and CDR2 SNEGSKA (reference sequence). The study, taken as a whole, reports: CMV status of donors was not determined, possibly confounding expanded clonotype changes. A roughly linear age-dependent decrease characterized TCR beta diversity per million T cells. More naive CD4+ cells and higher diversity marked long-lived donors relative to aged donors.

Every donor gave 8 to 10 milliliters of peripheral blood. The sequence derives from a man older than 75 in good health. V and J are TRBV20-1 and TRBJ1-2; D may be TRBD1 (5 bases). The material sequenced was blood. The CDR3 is CSAPGGRDYGYTF. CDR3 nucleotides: TGCAGTGCACCGGGGGGTCGGGACTATGGCTACACCTTC.